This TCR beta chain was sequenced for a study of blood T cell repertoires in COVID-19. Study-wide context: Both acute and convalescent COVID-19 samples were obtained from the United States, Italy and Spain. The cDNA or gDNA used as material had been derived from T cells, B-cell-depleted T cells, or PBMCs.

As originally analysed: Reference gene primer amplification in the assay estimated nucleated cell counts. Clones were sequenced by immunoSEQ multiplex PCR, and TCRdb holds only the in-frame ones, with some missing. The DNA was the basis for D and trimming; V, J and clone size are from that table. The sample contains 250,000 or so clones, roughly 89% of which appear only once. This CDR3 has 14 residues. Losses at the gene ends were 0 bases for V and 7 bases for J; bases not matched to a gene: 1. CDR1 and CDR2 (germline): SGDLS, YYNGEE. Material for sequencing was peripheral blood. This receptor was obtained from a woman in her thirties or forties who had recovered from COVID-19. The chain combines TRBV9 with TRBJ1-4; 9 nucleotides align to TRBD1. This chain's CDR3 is CASSVVGQGEKLFF. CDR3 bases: TGTGCCAGCAGCGTAGTGGGACAGGGTGAAAAACTGTTTTTT.